This T cell receptor (beta chain) was found in a study of T cell responses to AZD1222 COVID-19 vaccine. Profiled with immunoSEQ multiplex PCR; TCRdb holds only in-frame clones, not every one. The sample records some 130,000 clones, around 90% being singletons. Notes on the study in general: Reportedly, close to half of spike-specific TCRs are directed against unmutated variant regions. Across the whole spike, CD4 TCRs peaked at regions 160-218 and 743-854. There were repertoire samples only from the period after the peak T cell response.

Germline V gene lookup returns CDR1 SGDLS and CDR2 YYNGEE. V lost 4 bases, J lost 3 bases, and 7 bases stayed unmatched. CDR3 length equals 16 residues. Remarks on this clone: Its antigen remains unidentified.

The source of this sequence is an adult in good health. Specimen: peripheral blood, collected on day 0 of AZD1222 vaccination. The chain has TRBV9 and TRBJ2-1, with 10 nucleotides matching TRBD2. CDR3 residues: CASSPPSGSFYNEQFF. CDR3 DNA: TGTGCCAGCAGCCCTCCTAGCGGGAGTTTCTACAATGAGCAGTTCTTC.